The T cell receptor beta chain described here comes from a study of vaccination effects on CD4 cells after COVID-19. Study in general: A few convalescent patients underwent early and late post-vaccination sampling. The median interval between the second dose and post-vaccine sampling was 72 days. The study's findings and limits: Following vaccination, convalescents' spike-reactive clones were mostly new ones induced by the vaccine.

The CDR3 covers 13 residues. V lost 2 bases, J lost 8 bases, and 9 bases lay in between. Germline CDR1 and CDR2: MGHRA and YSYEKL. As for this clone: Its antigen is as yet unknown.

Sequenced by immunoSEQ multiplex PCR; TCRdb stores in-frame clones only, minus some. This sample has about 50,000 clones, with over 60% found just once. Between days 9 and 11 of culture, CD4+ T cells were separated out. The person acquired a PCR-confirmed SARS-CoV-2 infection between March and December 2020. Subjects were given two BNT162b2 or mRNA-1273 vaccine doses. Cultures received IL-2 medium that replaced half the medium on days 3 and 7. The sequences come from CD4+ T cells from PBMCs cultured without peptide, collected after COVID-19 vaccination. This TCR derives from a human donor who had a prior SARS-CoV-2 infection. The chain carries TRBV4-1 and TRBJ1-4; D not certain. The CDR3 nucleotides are TGCGCCAGCAGCCAACCAGGACGGGAAAAACTGTTTTTT. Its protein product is CASSQPGREKLFF.